What follows are 5 T cell receptor beta chains derived from one specimen sequenced in a study of T-cell reconstitution after alpha-beta-depleted transplantation in children. Preparing the TCRbeta library involved the use of unique molecular identifiers. TCRdb passed the PCR reads through MiXCR, listing each CDR3 protein once. The sample shows about 1,000,000 distinct CDR3 sequences, 25% to 30% of them seen only once. Sequenced here: PBMCs, mostly from graft donor cells, sampled 360 days after TCRalphabeta/CD19-depleted stem cell transplant. These receptors were obtained from a boy under two years old who had a stem cell transplant for SCID, so the T cells may come from the graft donor.

The chain recombines TRBV29-1 with TRBJ2-7; the D is unclear. CDR3 length: 12 residues. Germline CDR1 and CDR2: SQVTM and ANQGSEA. Trimming took off 7 bases at V and 2 bases at J, with 12 bases between the two ends. The DNA for the CDR3 is TGCAGCGGAGGTAGTACTACCTACGAGCAGTACTTC. It translates to CSGGSTTYEQYF.

This clonotype was detected a few times. The chain is built from TRBV6-1 and TRBJ2-6; weak D call: TRBD1 (6 bases). There are 18 residues in the CDR3. V lost 6 bases to trimming and J lost 3 bases, with 21 bases between them. Germline values: CDR1 MNHNS, CDR2 SASEGT. The CDR3 loop reads CASRPGDHTSFGANVLTF. CDR3 nucleotide sequence: TGTGCCAGCAGGCCAGGGGACCATACTTCCTTTGGGGCCAACGTCCTGACTTTC.

The gene calls are TRBV13 and TRBJ2-6; D not resolved. V was pared by 5 bases and J by 0 bases, with 29 bases between. This CDR3 is built from 22 residues. CDR1 and CDR2 (germline): PRHDT, FYEKMQ (reference sequence). The CDR3 sequence is CASSPAGFRVGEVLSGANVLTF. DNA for the CDR3: TGTGCCAGCAGCCCAGCCGGGTTTCGTGTCGGAGAGGTCCTCTCTGGGGCCAACGTCCTGACTTTC.

The chain has TRBV18 and TRBJ2-5, with D possibly being TRBD1 (7 bases). V lost 3 bases, J lost 1 base, and 18 bases lay in between. CDR1 and CDR2 from the germline V gene are KGHSH and LQKENI. This CDR3 is built from 17 residues. The CDR3 nucleotides are TGTGCCAGCTCACCTAGGCAGGGGGGAATACTCCAAGAGACCCAGTACTTC. Translation: CASSPRQGGILQETQYF.

The rearrangement uses TRBV12-3 or TRBV12-4 and TRBJ1-2; no clear D. This CDR3 has 13 amino acids. The V gene lost 2 bases and the J gene lost 5 bases, with 9 bases spanning the gap. CDR3: CASSLSSGYGYTF. CDR3 bases: TGTGCCAGCAGTTTATCCTCAGGATATGGCTACACCTTC.